The rows below give T cell receptor beta chains drawn from one sample of a study of identical twins. TCRdb passed the 5' RACE reads through MiXCR, listing each CDR3 protein once. This sample has around 670,000 distinct CDR3 sequences, with 5.5% to 6.5% found just once. The sequenced sample was naive T cells sorted from blood. These TCRs come from a man younger than 35 in good health. CDR3s include the opening cysteine and the closing phenylalanine or tryptophan. Each record gives: V gene, CDR3 length, D gene, clone size, J gene, CDR3 protein, CDR3 DNA. D genes are given only for firm matches. A clone size is listed for some rows: how often the clone was seen (once, few, many), or a class if it is expanded.

>TRBV4-3|15|-|many|TRBJ1-2
CASSQALSDGGGYTF
TGCGCCAGCAGCCAAGCCCTCTCCGATGGGGGTGGCTACACCTTC
>TRBV10-3|15|TRBD2|-|TRBJ2-1
CATQGGEGVYNEQFF
TGTGCCACCCAGGGCGGGGAGGGCGTCTACAATGAGCAGTTCTTC
>TRBV7-9|16|TRBD2|few|TRBJ2-1
CASSFWAVAGDNEQFF
TGTGCCAGCAGCTTTTGGGCGGTAGCGGGAGACAATGAGCAGTTCTTC
>TRBV28|12|-|-|TRBJ2-1
CASTPGDNEQFF
TGTGCCAGCACCCCCGGAGATAATGAGCAGTTCTTC
>TRBV20-1|14|TRBD2|many|TRBJ2-1
CSARELAGVNEQFF
TGCAGTGCTAGAGAACTAGCGGGAGTCAATGAGCAGTTCTTC
>TRBV25-1|12|-|few|TRBJ2-1
CASSVGGTEEFF
TGTGCCAGCAGTGTAGGCGGGACCGAGGAGTTCTTC
>TRBV12-3/TRBV12-4|12|-|few|TRBJ2-1
CASGEGEDEQFF
TGTGCCAGCGGAGAGGGAGAGGATGAGCAGTTCTTC
>TRBV15|18|-|many|TRBJ1-1
CATSRDLHSGSKNTEAFF
TGTGCCACCAGCAGAGATTTACATTCCGGGTCAAAAAACACTGAAGCTTTCTTT
>TRBV20-1|13|-|many|TRBJ1-1
CSASAGGYTEAFF
TGCAGTGCTAGCGCTGGGGGGTATACTGAAGCTTTCTTT
>TRBV15|14|-|many|TRBJ2-3
CATSRAFDPDTQYF
TGTGCCACCAGCAGAGCATTTGACCCGGATACGCAGTATTTT
>TRBV28|14|-|many|TRBJ2-7
CASSLEFLAGEQYF
TGTGCCAGCAGTTTGGAGTTCCTGGCGGGAGAGCAGTACTTC
>TRBV12-3/TRBV12-4|16|-|-|TRBJ2-1
CASSLGDWTWPNEQFF
TGTGCCAGCAGTTTAGGGGACTGGACTTGGCCAAATGAGCAGTTCTTC
>TRBV5-1|15|TRBD2|many|TRBJ2-3
CASSASGSSTDTQYF
TGCGCCAGCAGCGCTAGCGGGTCTAGCACAGATACGCAGTATTTT
>TRBV20-1|11|-|few|TRBJ2-5
CSARPAETQYF
TGCAGTGCCCGCCCGGCAGAGACCCAGTACTTC
>TRBV29-1|13|-|few|TRBJ1-6
CSTREDGGSPLHF
TGCAGCACTCGGGAAGACGGGGGGTCACCCCTCCACTTT
>TRBV14|19|TRBD1|-|TRBJ1-5
CASSQEGQGWGICNQPQHF
TGTGCCAGCAGCCAAGAGGGACAGGGGTGGGGTATCTGCAATCAGCCCCAGCATTTT
>TRBV20-1|13|-|-|TRBJ2-2
CSAHQGNTGELFF
TGCAGTGCCCATCAGGGTAACACCGGGGAGCTGTTTTTT
>TRBV27|14|-|many|TRBJ2-1
CASTRGNSYNEQFF
TGTGCCAGCACTAGGGGGAATTCATACAATGAGCAGTTCTTC
>TRBV5-1|15|-|many|TRBJ2-2
CASSLSSPNTGELFF
TGCGCCAGCAGCTTGAGCTCTCCGAACACCGGGGAGCTGTTTTTT
>TRBV3-1|13|-|-|TRBJ2-1
CASSQSWGEKQFF
TGTGCCAGCAGCCAGAGCTGGGGAGAAAAGCAGTTCTTC
>TRBV24-1|12|-|few|TRBJ2-1
CATSPGYNEQFF
TGTGCCACCAGTCCGGGGTACAATGAGCAGTTCTTC
>TRBV28|15|-|few|TRBJ2-6
CASSLKIPGANVLTF
TGTGCCAGCAGTTTAAAGATTCCTGGGGCCAACGTCCTGACTTTC
>TRBV12-3/TRBV12-4|14|-|many|TRBJ1-2
CASSLDPWGGGYTF
TGTGCCAGCAGTTTGGATCCATGGGGGGGCGGCTACACCTTC
>TRBV4-3|15|TRBD1|-|TRBJ2-7
CASSQASQGAHEQYF
TGCGCCAGCAGCCAAGCATCACAGGGGGCTCACGAGCAGTACTTC
>TRBV2|14|-|-|TRBJ2-3
CAGWTTIITDTQYF
TGTGCCGGTTGGACGACAATTATCACAGATACGCAGTATTTT